Here is one T cell receptor (beta chain) with its context. The entry originates in a study of blood T cell repertoires in COVID-19. Trimming pared 9 bases from V and 8 bases from J, leaving 19 bases between. CDR3 length: 13 amino acids. Original processing methods: How many nucleated cells were present was estimated from reference gene primer amplification. Assay used: immunoSEQ multiplex PCR; TCRdb lists only in-frame clones, some missing. The V and J calls and clone size come from that table; D and trimming were worked out from the DNA. The sample lists more than 50,000 clones; 74% were seen once. The sequence was obtained from an elderly woman with acute or convalescent COVID-19. The chain links TRBV12-3 or TRBV12-4 to TRBJ1-1; D is perhaps TRBD1 (6 bases). The sequenced material came from peripheral blood. The CDR3 DNA reads TGTGCCAGTGGAAATCTGGGACATCAGGAAGCTTTCTTT. Translation: CASGNLGHQEAFF.